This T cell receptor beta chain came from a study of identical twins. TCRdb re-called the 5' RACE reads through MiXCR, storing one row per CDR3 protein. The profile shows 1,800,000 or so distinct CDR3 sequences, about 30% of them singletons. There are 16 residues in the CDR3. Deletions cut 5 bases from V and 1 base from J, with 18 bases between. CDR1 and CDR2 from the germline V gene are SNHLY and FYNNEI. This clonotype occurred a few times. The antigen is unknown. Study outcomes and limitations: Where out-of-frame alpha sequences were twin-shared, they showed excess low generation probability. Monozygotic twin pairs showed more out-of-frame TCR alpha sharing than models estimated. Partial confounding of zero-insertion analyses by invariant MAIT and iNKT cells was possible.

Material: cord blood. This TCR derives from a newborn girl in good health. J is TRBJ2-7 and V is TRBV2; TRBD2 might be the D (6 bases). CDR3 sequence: CASSRSLETRSYEQYF. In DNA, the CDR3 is TGTGCCAGCAGTCGTTCCTTGGAGACTAGATCCTACGAGCAGTACTTC.